Listed here are 8 T cell receptor beta chains from one sample, sequenced in a study of chemoradiotherapy in HPV16-positive cancers (dated by TCRdb to 2021 to 2024). The library was made by the immunoSEQ multiplex PCR assay. The table was pulled from immuneACCESS by TCRdb, which kept in-frame rearrangements only. Such tables lose some clones; where checked, under half of the loss comes from unresolved V genes, and the rest has no known cause. Counted in this sample were approximately 5,400 clones; around 85% of them appeared once. Of the sample, over 9.5% falls within the top ten clones. Sequencing used tumor tissue, obtained from a patient who underwent chemoradiotherapy. These receptors all stem from a human donor with HPV-associated anogenital cancer.

The CDR3 DNA sequence: TGCGCCAGCAGCCAAGATTATACAGGGTCGTTGGACACCATATATTTT. Translating gives CASSQDYTGSLDTIYF. This sequence joins TRBV4-1 and TRBJ1-3; D possibly corresponds to TRBD1 (6 bases). The V and J ends lost 0 bases and 8 bases respectively, with 17 bases between them. The V gene's germline CDR1 is MGHRA and CDR2 YSYEKL. CDR3 length equals 16 residues.

The table lists this clone with a few counts. V gene TRBV5-1 combines with J gene TRBJ2-3, with TRBD2 identical over 8 bases. The CDR3 is 17 amino acids. Germline values: CDR1 SGHRS, CDR2 YFSETQ. J was trimmed by 3 bases and V by 5 bases; bases with no gene match: 14. CDR3 sequence (DNA): TGCGCCAGCAGTCACACTGAGACGGGACTAGGGACAGATACGCAGTATTTT. Amino acid sequence: CASSHTETGLGTDTQYF.

The V gene is TRBV19, the J gene TRBJ1-1, with D perhaps matching TRBD1 (6 bases). V was clipped by 4 bases and J by 4 bases, with 16 bases between them. There are 15 residues in the CDR3. From germline, CDR1 is LNHDA and CDR2 SQIVND (reference sequence). The DNA of the CDR3 is TGTGCCAGTAGTACCGAAACAGGGAGAGCCACTGAAGCTTTCTTT. Its protein product is CASSTETGRATEAFF.

The genes are TRBV30 and TRBJ2-2; D ambiguous. V shed 2 bases and J shed 6 bases, with 13 bases lying between them. Germline CDR1 reads GTSNPN; CDR2 reads SVGIG (reference sequence). The CDR3 is 14 residues long. CDR3 in DNA: TGTGCCTGGAGTTTCCCAGGACCGGCCGGGGAGCTGTTTTTT. Its translation is CAWSFPGPAGELFF.

This chain links TRBV29-1 with TRBJ1-2; D is unresolved. There are 12 residues in the CDR3. The germline CDR1 and CDR2 sequences are SQVTM and ANQGSEA. V was cut by 3 bases and J by 4 bases, with 9 bases left in between. This CDR3 reads CSVEGNTYGYTF. In DNA form, the CDR3 reads TGCAGCGTTGAGGGGAATACCTATGGCTACACCTTC.

A few counts support this clone. V usage is TRBV4-1 and J usage is TRBJ1-5, with D maybe TRBD1 (5 bases). Per germline, CDR1 MGHRA and CDR2 YSYEKL. This CDR3 spans 16 amino acids. The ends were cut back, 8 bases at V and 2 bases at J, with 19 bases in the middle. DNA for the CDR3: TGCGCCAGCCAAGGGGTGGCAGAGGAGGGCAATCAGCCCCAGCATTTT. It specifies CASQGVAEEGNQPQHF.

The chain links TRBV11-2 to TRBJ2-7, with TRBD2 matching 8 bases. With V trimmed by 6 bases and J by 0 bases, 1 base remained unmatched. From germline, CDR1 is SGHAT and CDR2 FQNNGV. This CDR3 has 13 residues. CDR3 sequence reads: CASRREVSYEQYF. The CDR3 nucleotides are TGTGCCAGCAGGCGGGAGGTCTCCTACGAGCAGTACTTC.

This clone was observed a few times. Here the CDR3 DNA reads TGTGCCAGCAGTGGGGTCTACTCTGGAAACACCATATATTTT. As protein: CASSGVYSGNTIYF. The chain links TRBV2 to TRBJ1-3, with D uncertain. Germline V CDR1 and CDR2: SNHLY, FYNNEI. Between the trimmed V and J ends, which lost 4 bases and 0 bases, there was a span of 7 bases. The CDR3 contains 14 residues. Based on the CDR3 plus reference TRBV2 and TRBJ1-3, the full variable domain is EPEVTQTPSHQVTQMGQEVILRCVPISNHLYFYWYRQILGQKVEFLVSFYNNEISEKSEIFDDQFSVERPDGSNFTLKIRSTKLEDSAMYFCASSGVYSGNTIYFGEGSWLTVV.